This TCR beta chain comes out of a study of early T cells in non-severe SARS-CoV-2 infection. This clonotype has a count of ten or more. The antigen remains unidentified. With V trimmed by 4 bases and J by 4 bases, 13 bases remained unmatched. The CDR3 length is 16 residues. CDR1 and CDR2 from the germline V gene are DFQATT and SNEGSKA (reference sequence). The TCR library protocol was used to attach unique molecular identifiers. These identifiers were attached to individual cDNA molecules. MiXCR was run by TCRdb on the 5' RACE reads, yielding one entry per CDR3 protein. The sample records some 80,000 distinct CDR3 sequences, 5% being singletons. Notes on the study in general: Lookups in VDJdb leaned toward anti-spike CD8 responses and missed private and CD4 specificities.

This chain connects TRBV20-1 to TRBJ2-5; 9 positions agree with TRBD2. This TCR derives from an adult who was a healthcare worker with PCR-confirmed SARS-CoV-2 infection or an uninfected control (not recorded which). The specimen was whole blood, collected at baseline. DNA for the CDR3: TGCAGTGCTATCCAGACTAGCGGTACTCTACGAGAGACCCAGTACTTC. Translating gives CSAIQTSGTLRETQYF.